This TCR beta chain was observed in a study of cytomegalovirus exposure and HLA in healthy donors. The CDR3 has 14 amino acids. CDR1 is MNHEY and CDR2 is SVGAGI in the germline V gene. Trimming removed 2 bases from V and 4 bases from J; junction bases left unmatched: 4. PCR amplification relied on 60 Vbeta primers (plus 13 Jbeta primers). Assay: immunoSEQ multiplex PCR; the TCRdb copy retains only in-frame clones and omits some. The data hold 95,000 to 100,000 clones, with approximately 85% observed a single time. Sequencing used PBMCs. The sequence was collected from a man in his thirties or forties in good health and CMV-seronegative. The rearrangement joins TRBV6-5 to TRBJ1-2; 7 nucleotides align to TRBD1. CDR3 bases: TGTGCCAGCAGTTACGGAGGGGGCGGCTATGGCTACACCTTC. It is translated as CASSYGGGGYGYTF.